This T cell receptor beta chain was recorded in a study of control samples from healthy donors and cancer patients. CDR3 length equals 16 residues. CDR1 and CDR2 from the germline V gene are SGHVS and FNYEAQ. V dropped 5 bases and J dropped 5; count of bases not matched to a gene: 9. Data came from immunoSEQ multiplex PCR; TCRdb stores just in-frame clones and leaves some out. The repertoire consists of 150,000 to 200,000 clones, with around 94% occurring once and the leading ten covering just over 1.4%. The sample consisted of blood. The V and J genes are TRBV7-6 and TRBJ2-2; 9 bases map to TRBD2. This receptor was identified in a man between 25 and 39 years old in good health. CDR3 sequence reads: CASSPTSGGRTGELFF. The CDR3, as DNA: TGTGCCAGCAGCCCGACTAGCGGAGGGCGGACCGGGGAGCTGTTTTTT.